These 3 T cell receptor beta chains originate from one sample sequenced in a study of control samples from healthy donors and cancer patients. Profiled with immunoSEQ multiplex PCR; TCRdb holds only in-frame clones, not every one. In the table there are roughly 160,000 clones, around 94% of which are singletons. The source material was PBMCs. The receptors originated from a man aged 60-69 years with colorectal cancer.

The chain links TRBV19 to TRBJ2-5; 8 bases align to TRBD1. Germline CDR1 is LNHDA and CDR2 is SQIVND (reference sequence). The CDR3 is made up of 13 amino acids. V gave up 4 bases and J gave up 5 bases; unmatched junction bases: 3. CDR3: CASSTRGRETQYF. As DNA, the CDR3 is TGTGCCAGTAGTACCAGGGGGCGGGAGACCCAGTACTTC.

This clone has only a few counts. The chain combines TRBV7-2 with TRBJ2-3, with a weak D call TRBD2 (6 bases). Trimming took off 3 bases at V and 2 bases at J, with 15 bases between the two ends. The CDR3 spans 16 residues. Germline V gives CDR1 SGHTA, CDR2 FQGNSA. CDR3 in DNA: TGTGCCAGCAGCTTTGGCGGGGACCGATCCACAGATACGCAGTATTTT. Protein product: CASSFGGDRSTDTQYF.

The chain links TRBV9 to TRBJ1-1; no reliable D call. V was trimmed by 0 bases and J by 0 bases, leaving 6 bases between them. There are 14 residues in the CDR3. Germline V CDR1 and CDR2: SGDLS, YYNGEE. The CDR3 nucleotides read TGTGCCAGCAGCGTAGATATTTTGAACACTGAAGCTTTCTTT. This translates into CASSVDILNTEAFF.